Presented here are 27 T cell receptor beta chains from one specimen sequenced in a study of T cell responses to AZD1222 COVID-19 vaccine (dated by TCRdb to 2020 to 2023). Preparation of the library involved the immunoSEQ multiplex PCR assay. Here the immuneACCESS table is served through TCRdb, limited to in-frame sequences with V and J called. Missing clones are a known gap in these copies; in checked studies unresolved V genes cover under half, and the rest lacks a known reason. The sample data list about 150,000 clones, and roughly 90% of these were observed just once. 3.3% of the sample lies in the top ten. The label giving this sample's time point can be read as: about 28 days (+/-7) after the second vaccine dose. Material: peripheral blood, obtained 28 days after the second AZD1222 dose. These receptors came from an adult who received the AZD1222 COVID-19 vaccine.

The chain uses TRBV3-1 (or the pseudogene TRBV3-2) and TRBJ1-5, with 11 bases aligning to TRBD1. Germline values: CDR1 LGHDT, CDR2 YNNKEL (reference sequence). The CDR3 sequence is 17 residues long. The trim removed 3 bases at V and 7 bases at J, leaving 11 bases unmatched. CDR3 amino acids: CASSQGVDRGLRQPQHF. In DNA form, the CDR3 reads TGTGCCAGCAGCCAGGGGGTGGACAGGGGGCTAAGGCAGCCCCAGCATTTT.

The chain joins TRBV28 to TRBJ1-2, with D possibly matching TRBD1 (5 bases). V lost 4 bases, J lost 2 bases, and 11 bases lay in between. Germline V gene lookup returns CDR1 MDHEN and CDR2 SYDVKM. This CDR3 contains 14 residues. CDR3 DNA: TGTGCCAGCAGTTGGGGGGAACAGAACTATGGCTACACCTTC. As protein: CASSWGEQNYGYTF.

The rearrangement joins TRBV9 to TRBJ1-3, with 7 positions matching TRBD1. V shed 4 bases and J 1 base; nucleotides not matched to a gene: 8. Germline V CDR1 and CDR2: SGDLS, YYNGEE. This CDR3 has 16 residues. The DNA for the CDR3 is TGTGCCAGCAGCTCTCGCTTGACAGGGTCTGGAAACACCATATATTTT. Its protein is CASSSRLTGSGNTIYF.

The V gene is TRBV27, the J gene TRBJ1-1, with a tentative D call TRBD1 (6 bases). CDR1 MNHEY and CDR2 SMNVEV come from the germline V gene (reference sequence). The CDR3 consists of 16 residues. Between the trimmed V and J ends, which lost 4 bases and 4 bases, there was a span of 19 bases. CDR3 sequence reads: CASSSHPGGGGTEAFF. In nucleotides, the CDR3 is TGTGCCAGCAGTTCACACCCGGGAGGGGGGGGCACTGAAGCTTTCTTT.

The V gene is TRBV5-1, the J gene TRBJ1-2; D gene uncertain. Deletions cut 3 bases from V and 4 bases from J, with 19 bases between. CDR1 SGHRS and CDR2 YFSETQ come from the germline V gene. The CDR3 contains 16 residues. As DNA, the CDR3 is TGCGCCAGCAGCTCAACAACTTCGGGGATTAGCTATGGCTACACCTTC. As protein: CASSSTTSGISYGYTF.

In DNA form, the CDR3 reads TGTGCCAGCAGCCCCCTAGGGGAGGAATCCTACGAGCAGTACTTC. As protein: CASSPLGEESYEQYF. The rearrangement uses TRBV3-1 (or the pseudogene TRBV3-2) and TRBJ2-7, with D possibly matching TRBD2 (6 bases). The germline CDR1 and CDR2 sequences are LGHDT and YNNKEL (reference sequence). The CDR3 has 15 amino acids. Trimming took 4 bases from V and 1 from J, leaving 14 bases between them.

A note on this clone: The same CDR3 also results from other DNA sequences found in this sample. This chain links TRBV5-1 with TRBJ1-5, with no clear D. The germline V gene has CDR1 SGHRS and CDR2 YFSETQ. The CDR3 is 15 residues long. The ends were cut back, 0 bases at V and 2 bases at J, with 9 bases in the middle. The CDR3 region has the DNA TGCGCCAGCAGCTTGGTGCCGGGTGGCAATCAGCCCCAGCATTTT. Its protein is CASSLVPGGNQPQHF.

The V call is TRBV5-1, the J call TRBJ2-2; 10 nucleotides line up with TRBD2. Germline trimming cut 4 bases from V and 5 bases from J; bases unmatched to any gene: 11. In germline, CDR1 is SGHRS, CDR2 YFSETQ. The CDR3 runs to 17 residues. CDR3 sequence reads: CASSPAASGSGTGELFF. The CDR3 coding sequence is TGCGCCAGCAGCCCGGCGGCTAGCGGGAGTGGAACCGGGGAGCTGTTTTTT.

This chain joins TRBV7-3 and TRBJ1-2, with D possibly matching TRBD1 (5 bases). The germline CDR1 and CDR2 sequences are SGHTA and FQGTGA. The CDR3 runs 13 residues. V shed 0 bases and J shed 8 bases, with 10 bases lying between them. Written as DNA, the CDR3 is TGTGCCAGCAGCTTAACCGGGACGGGGGGCTACACCTTC. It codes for CASSLTGTGGYTF.

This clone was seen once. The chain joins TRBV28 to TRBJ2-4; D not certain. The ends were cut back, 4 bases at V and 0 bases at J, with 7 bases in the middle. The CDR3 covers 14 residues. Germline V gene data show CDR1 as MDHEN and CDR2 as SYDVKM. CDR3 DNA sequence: TGTGCCAGCAGTTCAGGACGAGCCAAAAACATTCAGTACTTC. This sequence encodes CASSSGRAKNIQYF.

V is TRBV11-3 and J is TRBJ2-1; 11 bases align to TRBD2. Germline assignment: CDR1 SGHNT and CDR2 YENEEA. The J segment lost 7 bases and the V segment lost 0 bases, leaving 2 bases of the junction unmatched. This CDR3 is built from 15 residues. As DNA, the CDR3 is TGTGCCAGCAGCTTAGATAGCGGGAGGGGGAATGAGCAGTTCTTC. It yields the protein CASSLDSGRGNEQFF.

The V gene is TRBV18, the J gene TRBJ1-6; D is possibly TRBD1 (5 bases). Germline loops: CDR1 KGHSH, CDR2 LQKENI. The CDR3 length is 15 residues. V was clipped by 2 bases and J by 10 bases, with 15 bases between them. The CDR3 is CASSPSSGLDSPLHF. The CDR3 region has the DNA TGTGCCAGCTCACCAAGTTCAGGGCTCGACTCACCCCTCCACTTT.

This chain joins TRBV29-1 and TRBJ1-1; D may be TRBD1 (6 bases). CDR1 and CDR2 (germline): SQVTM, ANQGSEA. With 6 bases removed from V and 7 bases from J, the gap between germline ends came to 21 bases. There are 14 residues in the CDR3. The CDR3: CSVQTGSQHGEAFF. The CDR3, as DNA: TGCAGCGTGCAAACAGGGTCCCAGCATGGTGAAGCTTTCTTT.

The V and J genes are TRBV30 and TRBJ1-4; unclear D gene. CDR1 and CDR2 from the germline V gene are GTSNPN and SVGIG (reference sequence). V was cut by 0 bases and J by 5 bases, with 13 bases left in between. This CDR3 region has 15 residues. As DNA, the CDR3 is TGTGCCTGGAGTGTAAGATTGGGAGTCAATGAAAAACTGTTTTTT. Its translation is CAWSVRLGVNEKLFF.

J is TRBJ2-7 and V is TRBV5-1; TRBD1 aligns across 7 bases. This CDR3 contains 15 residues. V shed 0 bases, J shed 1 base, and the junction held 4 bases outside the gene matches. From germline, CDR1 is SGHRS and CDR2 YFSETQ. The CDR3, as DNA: TGCGCCAGCAGCTTGGTCTCAGGGGGTTCCTACGAGCAGTACTTC. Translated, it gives CASSLVSGGSYEQYF.

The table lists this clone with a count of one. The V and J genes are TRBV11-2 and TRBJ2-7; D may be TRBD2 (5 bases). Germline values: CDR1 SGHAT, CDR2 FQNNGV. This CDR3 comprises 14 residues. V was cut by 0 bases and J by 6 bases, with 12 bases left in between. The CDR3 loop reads CASSLDLVGSEQYF. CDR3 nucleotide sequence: TGTGCCAGCAGCTTAGATCTGGTAGGGAGCGAGCAGTACTTC.

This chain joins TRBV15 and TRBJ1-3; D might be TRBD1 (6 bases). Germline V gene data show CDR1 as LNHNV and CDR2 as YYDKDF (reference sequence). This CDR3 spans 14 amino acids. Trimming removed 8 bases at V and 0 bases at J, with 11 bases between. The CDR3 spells CATLDRSSGNTIYF. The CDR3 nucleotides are TGTGCCACCTTGGACAGAAGCTCTGGAAACACCATATATTTT.

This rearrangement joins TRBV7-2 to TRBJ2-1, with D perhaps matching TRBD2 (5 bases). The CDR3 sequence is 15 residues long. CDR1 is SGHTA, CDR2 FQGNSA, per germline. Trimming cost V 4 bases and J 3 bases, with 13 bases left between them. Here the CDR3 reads CASSSTAAGYNEQFF. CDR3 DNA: TGTGCCAGCAGCTCAACGGCTGCGGGCTACAATGAGCAGTTCTTC.

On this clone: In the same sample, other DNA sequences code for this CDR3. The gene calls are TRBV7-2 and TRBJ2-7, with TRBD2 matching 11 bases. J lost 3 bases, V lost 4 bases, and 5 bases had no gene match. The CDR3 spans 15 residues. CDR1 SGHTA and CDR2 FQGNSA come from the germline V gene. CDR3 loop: CASSSGLAGFYEQYF. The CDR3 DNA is TGTGCCAGCAGCTCAGGACTAGCGGGCTTCTACGAGCAGTACTTC.

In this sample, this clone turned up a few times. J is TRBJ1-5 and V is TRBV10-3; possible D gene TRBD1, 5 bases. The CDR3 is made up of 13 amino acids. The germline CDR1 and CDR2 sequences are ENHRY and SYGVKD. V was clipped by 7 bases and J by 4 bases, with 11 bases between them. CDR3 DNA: TGTGCCATCACGGGTGGGGGAAATCAGCCCCAGCATTTT. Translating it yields CAITGGGNQPQHF.

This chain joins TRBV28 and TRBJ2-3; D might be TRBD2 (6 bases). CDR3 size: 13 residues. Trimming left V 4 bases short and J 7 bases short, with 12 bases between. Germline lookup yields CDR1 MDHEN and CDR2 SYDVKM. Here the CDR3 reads CASSSIAVNTQYF. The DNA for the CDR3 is TGTGCCAGCAGTTCGATAGCGGTCAATACGCAGTATTTT. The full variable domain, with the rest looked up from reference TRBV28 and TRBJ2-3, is DVKVTQSSRYLVKRTGEKVFLECVQDMDHENMFWYRQDPGLGLRLIYFSYDVKMKEKGDIPEGYSVSREKKERFSLILESASTNQTSMYLCASSSIAVNTQYFGPGTRLTVL.

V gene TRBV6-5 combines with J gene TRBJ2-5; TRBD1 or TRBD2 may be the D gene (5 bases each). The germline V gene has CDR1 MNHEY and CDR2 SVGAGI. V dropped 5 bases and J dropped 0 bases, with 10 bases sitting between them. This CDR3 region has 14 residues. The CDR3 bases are TGTGCCAGCAGTCTTTGGGGGAACCAAGAGACCCAGTACTTC. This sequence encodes CASSLWGNQETQYF.

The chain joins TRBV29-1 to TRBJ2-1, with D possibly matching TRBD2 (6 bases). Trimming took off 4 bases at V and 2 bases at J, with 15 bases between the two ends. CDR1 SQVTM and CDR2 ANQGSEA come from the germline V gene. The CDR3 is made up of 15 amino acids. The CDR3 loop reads CSVASGGIPYNEQFF. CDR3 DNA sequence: TGCAGCGTTGCCTCTGGGGGGATCCCCTACAATGAGCAGTTCTTC.

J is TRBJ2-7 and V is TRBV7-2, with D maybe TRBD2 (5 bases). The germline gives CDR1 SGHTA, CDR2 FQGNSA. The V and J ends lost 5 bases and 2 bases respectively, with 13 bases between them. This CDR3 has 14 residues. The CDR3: CASSEWTSTYEQYF. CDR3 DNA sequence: TGTGCCAGCAGCGAATGGACTTCCACCTACGAGCAGTACTTC.

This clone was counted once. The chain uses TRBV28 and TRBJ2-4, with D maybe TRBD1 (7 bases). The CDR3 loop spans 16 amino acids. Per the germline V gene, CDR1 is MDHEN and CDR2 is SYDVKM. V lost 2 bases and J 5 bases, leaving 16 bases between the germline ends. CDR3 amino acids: CASSLPGGGGQNIQYF. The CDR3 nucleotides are TGTGCCAGCAGTTTACCGGGTGGAGGGGGCCAAAACATTCAGTACTTC.

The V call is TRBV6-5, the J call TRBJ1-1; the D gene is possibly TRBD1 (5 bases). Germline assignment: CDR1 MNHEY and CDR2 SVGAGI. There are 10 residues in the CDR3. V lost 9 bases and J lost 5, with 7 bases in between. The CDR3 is CASGGTEAFF. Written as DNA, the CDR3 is TGTGCCAGTGGGGGGACTGAAGCTTTCTTT.

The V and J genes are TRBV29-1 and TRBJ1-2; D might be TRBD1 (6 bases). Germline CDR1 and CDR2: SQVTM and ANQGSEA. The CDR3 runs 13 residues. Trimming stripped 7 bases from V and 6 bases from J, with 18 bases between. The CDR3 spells CSAAWTVLHGYTF. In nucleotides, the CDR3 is TGCAGCGCCGCCTGGACAGTTCTACATGGCTACACCTTC. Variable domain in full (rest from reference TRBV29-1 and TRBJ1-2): SAVISQKPSRDICQRGTSLTIQCQVDSQVTMMFWYRQQPGQSLTLIATANQGSEATYESGFVIDKFPISRPNLTFSTLTVSNMSPEDSSIYLCSAAWTVLHGYTFGSGTRLTVV.